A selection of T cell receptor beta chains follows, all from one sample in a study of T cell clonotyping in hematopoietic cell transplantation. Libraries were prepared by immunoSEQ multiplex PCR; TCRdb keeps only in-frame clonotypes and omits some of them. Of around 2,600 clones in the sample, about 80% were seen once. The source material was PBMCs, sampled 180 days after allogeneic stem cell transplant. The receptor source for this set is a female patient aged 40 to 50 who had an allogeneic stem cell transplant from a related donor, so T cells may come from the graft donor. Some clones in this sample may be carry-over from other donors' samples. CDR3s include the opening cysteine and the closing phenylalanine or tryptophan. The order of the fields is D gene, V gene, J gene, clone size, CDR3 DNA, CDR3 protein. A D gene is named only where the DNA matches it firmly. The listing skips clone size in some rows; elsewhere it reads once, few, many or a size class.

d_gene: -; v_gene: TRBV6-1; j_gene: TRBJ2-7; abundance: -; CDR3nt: TGTGCCAGCAGTGAAGTCCGGTCCGTTATCTACGAGCAGTACTTC; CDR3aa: CASSEVRSVIYEQYF
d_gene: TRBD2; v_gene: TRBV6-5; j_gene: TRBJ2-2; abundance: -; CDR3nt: TGTGCCAGCTCCGCGGGGGGCGACACCGGGGAGCTGTTTTTT; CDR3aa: CASSAGGDTGELFF
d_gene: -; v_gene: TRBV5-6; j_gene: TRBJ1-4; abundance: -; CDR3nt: TGTGCCAGCAGCTTGGGGGCAGTAGCTAATGAAAAACTGTTTTTT; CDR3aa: CASSLGAVANEKLFF
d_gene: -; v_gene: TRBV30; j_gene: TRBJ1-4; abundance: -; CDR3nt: TGTGCCTGCCTTCCCCAGGCAACTAATGAAAAACTGTTTTTT; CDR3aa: CACLPQATNEKLFF
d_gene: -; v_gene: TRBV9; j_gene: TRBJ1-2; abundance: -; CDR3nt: TGTGCCAGCAGCGTAGGGGGCGACTATGGCTACACCTTC; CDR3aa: CASSVGGDYGYTF
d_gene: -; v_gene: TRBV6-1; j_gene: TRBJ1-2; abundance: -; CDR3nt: TGTGCCAGCAGTGGGGACTATGGCTACACCTTC; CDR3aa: CASSGDYGYTF
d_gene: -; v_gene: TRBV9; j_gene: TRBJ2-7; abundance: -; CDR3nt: TGTGCCAGCAGCGTAGTAGAGACAGCAGGGGAGCAGTACTTC; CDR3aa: CASSVVETAGEQYF
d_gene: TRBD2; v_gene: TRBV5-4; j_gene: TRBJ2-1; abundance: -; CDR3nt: TGTGCCAGCAGCTTTGGCGGGAGAGATTACAATGAGCAGTTCTTC; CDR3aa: CASSFGGRDYNEQFF
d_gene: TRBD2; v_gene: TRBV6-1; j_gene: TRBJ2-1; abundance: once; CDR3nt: TGTGCCAGCACACAAAGACTAGCGGGGTCCAATGAGCAGTTCTTC; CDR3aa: CASTQRLAGSNEQFF
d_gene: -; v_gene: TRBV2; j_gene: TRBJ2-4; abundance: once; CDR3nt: TGTGCCAGCGGAGGGACAGACCCTGCCAAAAACATTCAGTACTTC; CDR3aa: CASGGTDPAKNIQYF
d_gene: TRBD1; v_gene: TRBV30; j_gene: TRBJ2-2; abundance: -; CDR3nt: TGTGCCCGAAGGGACAGGGGTAACACCGGGGAGCTGTTTTTT; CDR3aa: CARRDRGNTGELFF
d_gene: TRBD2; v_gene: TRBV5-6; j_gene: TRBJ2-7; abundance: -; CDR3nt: TGTGCCAGCAGCTTGGAAAGACTAGCGGGGGGCTACGAGCAGTACTTC; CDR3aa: CASSLERLAGGYEQYF
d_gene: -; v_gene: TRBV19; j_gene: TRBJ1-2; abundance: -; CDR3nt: TGTGCCAGTAGTATAGATCTACAGACAGGAACATATGGCTACACCTTC; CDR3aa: CASSIDLQTGTYGYTF
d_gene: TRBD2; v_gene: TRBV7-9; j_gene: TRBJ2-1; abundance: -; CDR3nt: TGTGCCAGCAGCTTAATGGGACTAGTCCCCTACAATGAGCAGTTCTTC; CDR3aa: CASSLMGLVPYNEQFF
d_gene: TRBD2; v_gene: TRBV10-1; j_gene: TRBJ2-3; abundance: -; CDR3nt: TGCGCCAGCAGTGATGCGGGAGGTCGGGGAGATACGCAGTATTTT; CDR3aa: CASSDAGGRGDTQYF
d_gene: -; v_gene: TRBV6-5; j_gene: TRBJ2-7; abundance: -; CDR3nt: TGTGCCAGCAGTTACGATATCCTATCCGTTTACGAGCAGTACTTC; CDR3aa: CASSYDILSVYEQYF
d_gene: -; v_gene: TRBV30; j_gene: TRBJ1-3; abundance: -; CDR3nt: TGTGCGTTATGGGGAAACACCATATATTTT; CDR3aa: CALWGNTIYF
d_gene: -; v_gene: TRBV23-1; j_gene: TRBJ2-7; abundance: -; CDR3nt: TGCGCCAGCAGTCCCTTCGGGTGGTGTTTACGCGAGCAGTACTTC; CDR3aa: CASSPFGWCLREQYF
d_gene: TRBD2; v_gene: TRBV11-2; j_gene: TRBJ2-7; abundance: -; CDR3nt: TGTGCCAGCAGCTTAGAGGCTAGCGGGAGCTACGAGCAGTACTTC; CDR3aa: CASSLEASGSYEQYF
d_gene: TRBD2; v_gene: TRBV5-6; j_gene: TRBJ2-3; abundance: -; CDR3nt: TGTGCCAGCAGCGACCCTAGCGGTTGGGGGACAGATACGCAGTATTTT; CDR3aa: CASSDPSGWGTDTQYF
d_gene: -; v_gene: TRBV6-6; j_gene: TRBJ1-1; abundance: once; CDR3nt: TGTGCCAGCAGTTACTCGACCGACAGTGAAGCTTTCTTT; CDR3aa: CASSYSTDSEAFF
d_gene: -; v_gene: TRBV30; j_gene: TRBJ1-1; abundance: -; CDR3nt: TGTGCCTGGACAGATAACACTGAAGCTTTCTTT; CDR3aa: CAWTDNTEAFF
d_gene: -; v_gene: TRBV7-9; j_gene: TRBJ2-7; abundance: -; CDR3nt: TGTGCCAGCAGCCCCCGTGGGGGGACGAGCTCCTACGAGCAGTACTTC; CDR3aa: CASSPRGGTSSYEQYF
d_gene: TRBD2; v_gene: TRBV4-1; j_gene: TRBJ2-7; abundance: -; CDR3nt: TGCGCCAGCAGCCAAGAGGCGGGAGGGACGCACGAGCAGTACTTC; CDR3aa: CASSQEAGGTHEQYF
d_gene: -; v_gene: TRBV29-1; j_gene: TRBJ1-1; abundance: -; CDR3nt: TGCAGCGTTCAAAAGATGAACACTGAAGCTTTCTTT; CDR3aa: CSVQKMNTEAFF
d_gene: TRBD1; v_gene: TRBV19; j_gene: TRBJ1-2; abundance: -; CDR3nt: TGTGCCAGTAACTATCAGGGGGGATATGGCTACACCTTC; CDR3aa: CASNYQGGYGYTF
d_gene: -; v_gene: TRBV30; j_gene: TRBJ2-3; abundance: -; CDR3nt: TGTGCCTGGAGTCCGGAACCCCCCGATACGCAGTATTTT; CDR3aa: CAWSPEPPDTQYF
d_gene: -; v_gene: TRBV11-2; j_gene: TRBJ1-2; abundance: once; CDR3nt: TGTGCCAGCAGCCGCGACAGGACGGATGGCTACACCTTC; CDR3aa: CASSRDRTDGYTF
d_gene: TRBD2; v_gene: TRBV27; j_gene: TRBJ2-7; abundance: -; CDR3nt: TGTGCCAGCCGCACGGGGGGCTACGAGCAGTACTTC; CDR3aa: CASRTGGYEQYF
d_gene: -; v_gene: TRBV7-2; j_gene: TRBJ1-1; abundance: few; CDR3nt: TGTGCCAGCAGCTTAGGGGACCGGCGCACTGAAGCTTTCTTT; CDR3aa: CASSLGDRRTEAFF
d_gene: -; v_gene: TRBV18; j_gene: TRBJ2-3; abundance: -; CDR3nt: TGTGCCAGCTCACCAGACGGGACGGGACACACAGATACGCAGTATTTT; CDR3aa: CASSPDGTGHTDTQYF
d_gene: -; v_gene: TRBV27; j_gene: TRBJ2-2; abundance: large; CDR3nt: TGTGCCAGCAGTTCCGGGCTAGGAAGCCCGGAGCTGTTTTTT; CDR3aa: CASSSGLGSPELFF
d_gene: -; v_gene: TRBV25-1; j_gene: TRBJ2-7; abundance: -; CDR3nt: TGTGCCAGCAGCGCAGCCGCCTACGAGCAGTACTTC; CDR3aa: CASSAAAYEQYF
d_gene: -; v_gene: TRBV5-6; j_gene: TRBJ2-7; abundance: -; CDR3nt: TGTGCCAGCAGCTTGGGACATGTCTACGAGCAGTACTTC; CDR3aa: CASSLGHVYEQYF
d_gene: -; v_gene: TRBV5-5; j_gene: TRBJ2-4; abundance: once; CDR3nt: TGTGCCAGCAGCTTGGAGGGGGAGGGGTGGACCAAAAACATTCAGTACTTC; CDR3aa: CASSLEGEGWTKNIQYF
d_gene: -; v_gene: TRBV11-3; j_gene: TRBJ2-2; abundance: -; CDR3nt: TGTGCCAGCAGCTTCCCCAGGGGGCGGGAGTATCCCGGGGAGCTGTTTTTT; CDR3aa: CASSFPRGREYPGELFF
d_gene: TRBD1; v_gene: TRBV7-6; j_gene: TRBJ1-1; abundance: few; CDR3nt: TGTGCCAGTGGACAGGGGGGAGGTGGTACTGAAGCTTTCTTT; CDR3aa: CASGQGGGGTEAFF
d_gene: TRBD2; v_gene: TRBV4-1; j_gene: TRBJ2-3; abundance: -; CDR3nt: TGCGCCAGCAGCCAAGATAGGGGACTAGCGGGTCGATTTAGGAACACAGATACGCAGTATTTT; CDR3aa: CASSQDRGLAGRFRNTDTQYF
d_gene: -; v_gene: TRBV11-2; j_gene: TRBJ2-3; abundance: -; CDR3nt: TGTGCCAGCAGCCAGACCCGAGGGGGATTTAGCACAGATACGCAGTATTTT; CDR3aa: CASSQTRGGFSTDTQYF
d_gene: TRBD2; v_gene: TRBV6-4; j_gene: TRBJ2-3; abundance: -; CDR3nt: TGTGCCAGCAGTGGGACTAGCGGGAACACAGATACGCAGTATTTT; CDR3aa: CASSGTSGNTDTQYF
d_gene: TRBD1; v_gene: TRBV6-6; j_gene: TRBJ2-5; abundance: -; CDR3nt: TGTGCCAGCAGTTCGACAGGGGCGCAAGAGACCCAGTACTTC; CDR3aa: CASSSTGAQETQYF
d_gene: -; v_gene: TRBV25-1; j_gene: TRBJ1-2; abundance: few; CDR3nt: TGTGCCAGCTACGACAGATTTTCTGGCTATGGCTACACCTTC; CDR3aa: CASYDRFSGYGYTF
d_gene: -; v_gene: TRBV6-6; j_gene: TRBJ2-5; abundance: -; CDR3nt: TGTGCCAGCAGTTATAGCGACACTCAAGAGACCCAGTACTTC; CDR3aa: CASSYSDTQETQYF
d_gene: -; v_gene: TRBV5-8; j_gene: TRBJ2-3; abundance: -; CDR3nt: TGTGCCAGCAGCCAAGATCAGCCCACTACGCAGTATTTT; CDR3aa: CASSQDQPTTQYF
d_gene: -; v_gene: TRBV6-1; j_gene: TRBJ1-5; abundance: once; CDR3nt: TGTGCCAGCAGTGACAGGCTCAATCAGCCCCAGCATTTT; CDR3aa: CASSDRLNQPQHF
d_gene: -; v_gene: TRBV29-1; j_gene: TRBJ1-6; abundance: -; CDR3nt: TGCATCAACGGAGGGAACCGCATCCTTTGTTCACCCCTCCACTTT; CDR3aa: CINGGNRILCSPLHF
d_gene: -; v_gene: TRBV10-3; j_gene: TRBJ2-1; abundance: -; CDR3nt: TGTGCCATCAGCCCCGACGGATACCATGAGCAGTTCTTC; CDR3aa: CAISPDGYHEQFF
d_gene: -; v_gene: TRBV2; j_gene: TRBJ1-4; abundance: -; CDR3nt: TGTGCCAGCGAATCGGCAAGACCTAATGAAAAACTGTTTTTT; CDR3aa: CASESARPNEKLFF
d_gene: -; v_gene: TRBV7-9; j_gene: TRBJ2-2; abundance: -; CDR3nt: TGTGCCAGCAGCCTAAATCCGAACACCGGGGAGCTGTTTTTT; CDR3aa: CASSLNPNTGELFF
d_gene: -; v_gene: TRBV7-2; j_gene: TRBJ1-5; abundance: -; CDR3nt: TGTGCCAGCAGCTTACGATCGGGACCGTCGAATCAGCCCCAGCATTTT; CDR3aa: CASSLRSGPSNQPQHF
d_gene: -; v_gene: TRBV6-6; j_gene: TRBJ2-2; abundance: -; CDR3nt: TGTGCCAGCAAGAAGGAAGGCGGGGAGCTGTTTTTT; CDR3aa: CASKKEGGELFF
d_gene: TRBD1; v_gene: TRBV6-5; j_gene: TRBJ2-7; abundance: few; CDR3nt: TGTGCCAGCACCCCGACAGGGGATCCCTACGAGCAGTACTTC; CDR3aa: CASTPTGDPYEQYF
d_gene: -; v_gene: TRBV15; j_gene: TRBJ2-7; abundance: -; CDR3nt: TGTGCCACCAGCAGAGAGGGGCCGGAGAGCTCCTACGAGCAGTACTTC; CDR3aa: CATSREGPESSYEQYF
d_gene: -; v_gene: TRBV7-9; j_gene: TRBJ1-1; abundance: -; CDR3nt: TGTGCCAGCAGCTCGGGACTCCTCACTGAAGCTTTCTTT; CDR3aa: CASSSGLLTEAFF
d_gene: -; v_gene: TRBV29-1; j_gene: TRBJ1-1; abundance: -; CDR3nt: TGCAGCGTTGGAGGGGAAGAGGGGACTGAAGCTTTCTTT; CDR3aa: CSVGGEEGTEAFF